This record looks at one TCR beta chain sequence and its context. This record belongs to a study of blood T cell repertoires in COVID-19. Study background: Whether acute or convalescent, the COVID-19 samples came from the United States, Italy and Spain. T cells, B-cell-depleted T cells, or PBMCs provided the cDNA or gDNA that served as material.

Data came from immunoSEQ multiplex PCR; TCRdb stores just in-frame clones and leaves some out. The sample lists approximately 190,000 clones; 84% were seen once. The cohort comprised adults aged roughly 18 to 95 years residing in under 30 US areas. In the 2 weeks before study entry, exposed participants met a COVID-19 case, which was PCR-confirmed or clinician-diagnosed. Looked up from germline, CDR1 is SGHRS and CDR2 is YFSETQ. The CDR3 covers 14 residues. V dropped 2 bases and J dropped 3 bases, with 11 bases sitting between them. Input material: PBMCs or T cells enriched from blood (not recorded which). The sequence came from a woman in her twenties or thirties who had been exposed to COVID-19. V is TRBV5-1 and J is TRBJ1-2; D unresolved. CDR3 region: CASSFRENDYGYTF. In nucleotides, the CDR3 is TGCGCCAGCAGCTTCCGGGAAAATGACTATGGCTACACCTTC.